The 5 T cell receptor beta chains in this list originate from one sample, sequenced in a study of shared clonotypes between healthy human individuals. The protocol was immunoSEQ multiplex PCR, while the TCRdb copy is restricted to in-frame clones and leaves out a portion. The repertoire holds about 2.4 million clones, with around 94% as singletons. The sequencing input was naive CD4+ T cells sorted from blood. Subset defined: CD45RA+ positively selected. All receptors come from a man aged 18-30 years in good health.

The rearrangement links TRBV6-5 to TRBJ2-3; 8 positions agree with TRBD2. V was clipped by 6 bases and J by 2 bases; unmatched bases: 7. The germline gives CDR1 MNHEY, CDR2 SVGAGI. This CDR3 region has 15 residues. CDR3 loop: CASRKAGVNTDTQYF. As DNA, the CDR3 is TGTGCCAGCAGGAAAGCGGGGGTGAACACAGATACGCAGTATTTT.

The J gene is TRBJ1-3, the V gene TRBV6-1, with D unclear. The CDR3 has 16 amino acids. Deletions cut 1 base from V and 3 bases from J, with 13 bases between. Germline values: CDR1 MNHNS, CDR2 SASEGT. DNA for the CDR3: TGTGCCAGCAGTGAAGGGGGAGGTATTGGTGGAAACACCATATATTTT. As protein: CASSEGGGIGGNTIYF.

This rearrangement joins TRBV11-2 to TRBJ2-3, with D possibly being TRBD2 (6 bases). CDR1 SGHAT and CDR2 FQNNGV come from the germline V gene. V shed 3 bases and J shed 6 bases, with 13 bases lying between them. The CDR3 is 14 amino acids. This CDR3 is CASSFSATSDTQYF. The CDR3 region has the DNA TGTGCCAGCAGCTTTTCAGCGACTAGTGATACGCAGTATTTT. Drawing the rest from reference TRBV11-2 and TRBJ2-3, the complete variable domain is EAGVAQSPRYKIIEKRQSVAFWCNPISGHATLYWYQQILGQGPKLLIQFQNNGVVDDSQLPKDRFSAERLKGVDSTLKIQPAKLEDSAVYLCASSFSATSDTQYFGPGTRLTVL.

The rearrangement joins TRBV6-6 to TRBJ2-1; D gene uncertain. The V end was cut by 6 bases, the J end by 2 bases, with 2 bases between. The CDR3 has 11 amino acids. CDR1 is MNHNY, CDR2 SVGAGI, per germline (reference sequence). The CDR3 nucleotides read TGTGCCAGCAGAGCCTACAATGAGCAGTTCTTC. Protein sequence: CASRAYNEQFF.

The gene calls are TRBV25-1 and TRBJ2-1; D not resolved. Germline lookup yields CDR1 MGHDK and CDR2 SYGVNS. Trimming removed 2 bases from V and 6 bases from J, with 14 bases in between. The CDR3 covers 15 residues. The chain's CDR3 is CASSEVAVQANEQFF. CDR3 DNA: TGTGCCAGCAGTGAAGTGGCAGTTCAGGCCAATGAGCAGTTCTTC.